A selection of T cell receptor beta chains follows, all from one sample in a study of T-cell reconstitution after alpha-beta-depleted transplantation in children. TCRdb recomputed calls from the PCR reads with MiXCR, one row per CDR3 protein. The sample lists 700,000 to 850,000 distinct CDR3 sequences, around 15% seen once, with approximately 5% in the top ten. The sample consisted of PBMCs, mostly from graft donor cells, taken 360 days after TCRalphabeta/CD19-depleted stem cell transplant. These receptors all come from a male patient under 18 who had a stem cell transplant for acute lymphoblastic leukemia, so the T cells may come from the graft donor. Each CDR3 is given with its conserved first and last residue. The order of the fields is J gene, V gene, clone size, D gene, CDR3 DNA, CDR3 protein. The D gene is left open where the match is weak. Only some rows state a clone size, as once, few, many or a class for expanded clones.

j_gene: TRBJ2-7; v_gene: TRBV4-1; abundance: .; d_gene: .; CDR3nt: TGCGCCAGCAGCCAAGTGGTTGTGGGCGGGATGGGGTCGGATGGGGAGCAGTACTTC; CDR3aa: CASSQVVVGGMGSDGEQYF
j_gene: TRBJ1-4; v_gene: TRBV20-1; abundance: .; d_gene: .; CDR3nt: TGCTGTGCTAGAGATCGGAGGGGGAGAGAAGAAAAACTGTTTTTT; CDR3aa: CCARDRRGREEKLFF
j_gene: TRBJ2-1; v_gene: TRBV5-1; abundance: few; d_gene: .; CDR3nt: TGCGCCAGCAGCTTGGCTGGGCTAGCTCCTTGGGGGTACAATGAGCAGTTCTTC; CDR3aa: CASSLAGLAPWGYNEQFF
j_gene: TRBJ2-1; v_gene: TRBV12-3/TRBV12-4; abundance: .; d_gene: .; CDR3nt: TGTGCCAGCAGTGCCCCCACACGGGAGTTCTACAATGAGCAGTTCTTC; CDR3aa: CASSAPTREFYNEQFF
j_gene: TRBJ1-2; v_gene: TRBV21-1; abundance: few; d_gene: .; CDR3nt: TGTGCCAGCAGCAGTATCGGTGTTAACTATGGCTACACCTTC; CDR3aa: CASSSIGVNYGYTF
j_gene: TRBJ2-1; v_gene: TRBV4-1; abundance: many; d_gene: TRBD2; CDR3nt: TGCGCCAGCAGCCAAAGCGGGGCCTCCTACAATGAGCAGTTCTTC; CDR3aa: CASSQSGASYNEQFF
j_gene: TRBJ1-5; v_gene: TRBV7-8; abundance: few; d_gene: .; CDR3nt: TGTGCCAGCAGCCCAACAAGAACGAGGCAGCCCCAGCATTTT; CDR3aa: CASSPTRTRQPQHF
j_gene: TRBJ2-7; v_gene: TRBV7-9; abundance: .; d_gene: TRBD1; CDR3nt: TGTGCCAGCAGCCCGGGACAGGGGGCCTTATCCGAGCAGTACTTC; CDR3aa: CASSPGQGALSEQYF
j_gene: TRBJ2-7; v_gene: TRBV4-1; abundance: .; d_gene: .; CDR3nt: TGCGCCAGCCGGATGGGGCGCGAGCAGTACTTC; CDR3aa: CASRMGREQYF
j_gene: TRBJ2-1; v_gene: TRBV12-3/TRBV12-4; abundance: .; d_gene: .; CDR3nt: TGTGCCAGCAGTCCCCACTGGGACTCCTACAATGAGCAGTTCTTC; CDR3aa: CASSPHWDSYNEQFF
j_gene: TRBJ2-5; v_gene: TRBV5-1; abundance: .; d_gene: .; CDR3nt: TGCGCCAGCAGCGCAACGGGACCCCAAGAGACCCAGTACTTC; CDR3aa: CASSATGPQETQYF
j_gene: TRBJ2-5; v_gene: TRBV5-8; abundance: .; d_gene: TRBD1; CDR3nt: TGTGCCAGCAGCTGGAAGGGACAGGGAAAACAAGAGACCCAGTACTTC; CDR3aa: CASSWKGQGKQETQYF
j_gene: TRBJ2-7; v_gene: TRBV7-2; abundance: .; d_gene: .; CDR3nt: TGTGCCAGCAGTTACACCCTTTGGGGCGAGCAGTACTTC; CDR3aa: CASSYTLWGEQYF
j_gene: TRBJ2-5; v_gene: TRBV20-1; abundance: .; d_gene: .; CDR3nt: TGCAGTGCCCCAAGGAGGACCCTTGTCGAGACCCAGTACTTC; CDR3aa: CSAPRRTLVETQYF
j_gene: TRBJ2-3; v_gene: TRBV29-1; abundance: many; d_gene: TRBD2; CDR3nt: TGCAGCGTTGAAGAAAGAGCGGGAGCAGTAGATACGCAGTATTTT; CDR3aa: CSVEERAGAVDTQYF
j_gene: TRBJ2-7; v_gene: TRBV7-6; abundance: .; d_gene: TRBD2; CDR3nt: TGTGCCAGCAGCCATCCGGGACTAGCGTTCGAGCAGTACTTC; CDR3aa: CASSHPGLAFEQYF
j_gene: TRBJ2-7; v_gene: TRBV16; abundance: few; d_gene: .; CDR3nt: TGTGCCAGCAGCCAATCGAAACCAGGGTTGGGGCCCCACGAGCAGTACTTC; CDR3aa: CASSQSKPGLGPHEQYF
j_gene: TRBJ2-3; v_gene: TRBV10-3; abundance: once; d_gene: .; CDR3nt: TGTGCCATCAGTTCCGGACAGGGACTAGGGGCTAGCACAGATACGCAGTATTTT; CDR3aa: CAISSGQGLGASTDTQYF
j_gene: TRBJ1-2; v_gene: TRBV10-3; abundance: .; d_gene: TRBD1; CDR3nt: TGTGCCATCAGTGAGCGTAAAGGGGGCTACTATGGCTACACCTTC; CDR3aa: CAISERKGGYYGYTF
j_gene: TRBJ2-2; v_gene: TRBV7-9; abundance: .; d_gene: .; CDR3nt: TGTGCCAGCAGCGACTTCACCGGGGAGCTGTTTTTT; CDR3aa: CASSDFTGELFF
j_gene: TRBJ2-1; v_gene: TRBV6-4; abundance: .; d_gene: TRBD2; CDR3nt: TGTGCCAGCAGCAAAAGGACTAGCGGGAGAGATGAGCAGTTCTTC; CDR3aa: CASSKRTSGRDEQFF
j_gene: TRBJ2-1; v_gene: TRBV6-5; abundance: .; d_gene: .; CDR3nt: TGTGCCAGCAGTTACGGGGACACCTCCTACAATGAGCAGTTCTTC; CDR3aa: CASSYGDTSYNEQFF
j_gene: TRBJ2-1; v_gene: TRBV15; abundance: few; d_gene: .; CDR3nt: TGTGCCACCAGCAGAAAGAGCGGGCTGAGCTCCTACAATGAGCAGTTCTTC; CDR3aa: CATSRKSGLSSYNEQFF
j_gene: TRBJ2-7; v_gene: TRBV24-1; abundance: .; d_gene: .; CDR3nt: TGTGCCACCAGTGATTTGCCGCTAGCGCCCCACGAGCAGTACTTC; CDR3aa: CATSDLPLAPHEQYF
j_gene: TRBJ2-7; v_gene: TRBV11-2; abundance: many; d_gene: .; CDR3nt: TGTGCCAGCAGCTCGGGGACACATTTCTACGAGCAGTACTTC; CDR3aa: CASSSGTHFYEQYF
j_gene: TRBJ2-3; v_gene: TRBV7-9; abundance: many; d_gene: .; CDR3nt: TGTGCCAGCAGCCCGCGAAGACGTACAGATACGCAGTATTTT; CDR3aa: CASSPRRRTDTQYF
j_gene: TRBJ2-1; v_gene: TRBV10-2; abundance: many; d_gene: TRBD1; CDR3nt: TGCGCCAGCAGTGAGTTCTCCGGGGACAGGGGTTTCAATGAGCAGTTCTTC; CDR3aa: CASSEFSGDRGFNEQFF
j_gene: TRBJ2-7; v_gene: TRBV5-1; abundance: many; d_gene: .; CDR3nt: TGCGCCAGCAGCTTGCCCGGGCCCTACGAGCAGTACTTC; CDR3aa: CASSLPGPYEQYF
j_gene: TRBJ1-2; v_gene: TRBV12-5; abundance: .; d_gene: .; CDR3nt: TGTGCTAGTGCCGCAGGCTGGGGGCTCTATGGCTACACCTTC; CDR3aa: CASAAGWGLYGYTF
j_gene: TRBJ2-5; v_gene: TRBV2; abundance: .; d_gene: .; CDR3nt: TGTGCCAGCAGTTCCCTCATCGAAGAGACCCAGTACTTC; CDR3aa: CASSSLIEETQYF
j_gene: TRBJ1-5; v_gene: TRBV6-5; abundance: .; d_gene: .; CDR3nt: TGTGCCAGCAGTTACGGGCCGGGTCAGCCCCAGCATTTT; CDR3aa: CASSYGPGQPQHF
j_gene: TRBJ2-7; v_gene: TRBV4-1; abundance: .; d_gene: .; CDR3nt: TGCGCCAGCAGCCAACAGACTAGGTCCTCCTACGAGCAGTACTTC; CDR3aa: CASSQQTRSSYEQYF
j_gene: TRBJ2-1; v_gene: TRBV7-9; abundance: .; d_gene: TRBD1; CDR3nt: TGTGCCTTCAGGGGGATCTACAATGAGCAGTTCTTC; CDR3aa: CAFRGIYNEQFF
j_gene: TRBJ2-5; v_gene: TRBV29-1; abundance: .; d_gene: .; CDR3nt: TGCAGCGTTGAAGATGGGGGACGGCAGACCCAGTACTTC; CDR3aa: CSVEDGGRQTQYF
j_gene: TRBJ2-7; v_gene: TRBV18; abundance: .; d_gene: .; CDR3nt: TGTGCCAGCTCACCTACGGGCCCAGGGATAGGCGAGCAGTACTTC; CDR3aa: CASSPTGPGIGEQYF
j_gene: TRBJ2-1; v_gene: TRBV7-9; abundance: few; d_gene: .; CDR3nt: TGTGCCAGCAGCTTACAACGGGAGAGCCCCATCAATGAGCAGTTCTTC; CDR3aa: CASSLQRESPINEQFF
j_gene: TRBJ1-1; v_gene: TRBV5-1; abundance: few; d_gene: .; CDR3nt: TGCGCCAGCAGCTCAACATTGTCCGGCACTGAAGCTTTCTTT; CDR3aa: CASSSTLSGTEAFF
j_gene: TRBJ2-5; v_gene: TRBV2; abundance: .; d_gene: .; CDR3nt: TGTGCCAGCAGCGGGGGGACAGAAGAGACCCAGTACTTC; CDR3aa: CASSGGTEETQYF
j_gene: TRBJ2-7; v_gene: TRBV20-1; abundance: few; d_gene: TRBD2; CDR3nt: TGCAGTGCTAGAGATGGGACTAGCGGAATCTACGAGCAGTACTTC; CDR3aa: CSARDGTSGIYEQYF
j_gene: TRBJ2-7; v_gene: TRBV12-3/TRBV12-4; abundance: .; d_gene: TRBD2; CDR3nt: TGTGCCAGCAGTATAAGCGGGAGTCCATCCTACGAGCAGTACTTC; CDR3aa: CASSISGSPSYEQYF
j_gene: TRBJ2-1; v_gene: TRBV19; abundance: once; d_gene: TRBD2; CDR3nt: TGTGCCAGTTCCTCGGCGGGAGGGCCGGATGAGCAGTTCTTC; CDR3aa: CASSSAGGPDEQFF
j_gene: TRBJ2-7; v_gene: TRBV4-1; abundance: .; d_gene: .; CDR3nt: TGCGCCAGCAGCCAAGATCTTGAGGATCCCTACGAGCAGTACTTC; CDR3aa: CASSQDLEDPYEQYF
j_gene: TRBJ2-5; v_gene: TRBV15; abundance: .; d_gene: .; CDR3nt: TGTGCCACCAGCAGCACGACCAGGGCTCGGGAGACCCAGTACTTC; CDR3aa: CATSSTTRARETQYF
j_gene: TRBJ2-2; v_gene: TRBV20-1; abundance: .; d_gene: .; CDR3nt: TGCAGTGCTAGACGACTCCTGAACACCGGGGAGCTGTTTTTT; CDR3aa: CSARRLLNTGELFF
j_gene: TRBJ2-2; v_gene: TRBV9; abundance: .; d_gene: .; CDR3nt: TGTGCCAGCAACGTTAGCGCCGGGGAGCTGTTTTTT; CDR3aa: CASNVSAGELFF
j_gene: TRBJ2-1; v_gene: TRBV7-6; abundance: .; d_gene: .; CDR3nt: TGTGCCAGCAGCTTAGGGGGTGGCGGGGCATACAATGAGCAGTTCTTC; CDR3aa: CASSLGGGGAYNEQFF
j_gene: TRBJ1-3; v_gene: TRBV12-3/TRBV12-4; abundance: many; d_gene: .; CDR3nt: TGTGCCAGCAGTTACTTCACCATATATTTT; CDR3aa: CASSYFTIYF
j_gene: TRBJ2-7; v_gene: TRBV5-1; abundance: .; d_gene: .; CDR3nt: TGCGCCAGCGGGTGGAGCTCCTACGAGCAGTACTTC; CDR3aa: CASGWSSYEQYF
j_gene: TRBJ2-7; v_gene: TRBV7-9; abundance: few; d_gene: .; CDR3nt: TGTGCCAGCAGCTTATATGCACACCGGGACACTGTTTACGAGCAGTACTTC; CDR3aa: CASSLYAHRDTVYEQYF
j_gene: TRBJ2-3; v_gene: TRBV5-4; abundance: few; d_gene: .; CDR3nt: TGTGCCAGCAGCTTGGACAGCCACACTAGCACAGATACGCAGTATTTT; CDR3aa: CASSLDSHTSTDTQYF
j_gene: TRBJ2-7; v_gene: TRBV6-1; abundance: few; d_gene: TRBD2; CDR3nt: TGTGCCAGCAGACTAGCGGGGAGCGATTACGAGCAGTACTTC; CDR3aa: CASRLAGSDYEQYF
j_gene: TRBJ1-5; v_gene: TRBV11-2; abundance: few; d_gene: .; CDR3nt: TGTGCCAGCAGCTTAGCCTGGAGCGGTCAGCCCCAGCATTTT; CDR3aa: CASSLAWSGQPQHF
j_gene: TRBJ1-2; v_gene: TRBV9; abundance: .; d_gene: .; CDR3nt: TGTGCCAGCAGCGTGACTAGCCGGGGGTACTATGGCTACACCTTC; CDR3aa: CASSVTSRGYYGYTF
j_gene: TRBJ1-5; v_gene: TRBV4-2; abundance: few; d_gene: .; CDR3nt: TGTGCCAGCAGCCAAGATGGACAGATCAATCAGCCCCAGCATTTT; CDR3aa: CASSQDGQINQPQHF